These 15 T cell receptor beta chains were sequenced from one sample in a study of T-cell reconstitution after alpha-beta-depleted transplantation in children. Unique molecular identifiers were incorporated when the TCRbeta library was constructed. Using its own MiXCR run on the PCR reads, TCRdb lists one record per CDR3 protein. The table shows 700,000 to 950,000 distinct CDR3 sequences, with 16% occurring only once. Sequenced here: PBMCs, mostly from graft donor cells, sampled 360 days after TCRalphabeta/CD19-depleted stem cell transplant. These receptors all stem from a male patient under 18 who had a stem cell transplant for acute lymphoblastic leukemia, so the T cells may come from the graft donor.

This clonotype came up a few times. The CDR3 region is CASSLGYGLAGEQFF. DNA for the CDR3: TGTGCCAGCAGCTTGGGGTACGGACTAGCGGGTGAGCAGTTCTTC. V usage is TRBV5-6 and J usage is TRBJ2-1; 11 bases agree with TRBD2. V was pared by 0 bases and J by 9 bases, with 5 bases of the junction left unmatched. CDR1 and CDR2 from the germline V gene are SGHDT and YYEEEE. This CDR3 comprises 15 residues.

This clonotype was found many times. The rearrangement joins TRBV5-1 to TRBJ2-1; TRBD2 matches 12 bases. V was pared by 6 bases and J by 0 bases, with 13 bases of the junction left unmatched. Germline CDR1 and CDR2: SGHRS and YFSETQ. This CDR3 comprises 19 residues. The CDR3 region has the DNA TGCGCCAGCACTATCATGACTAGCGGGAGCCTCAGCTCCTACAATGAGCAGTTCTTC. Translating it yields CASTIMTSGSLSSYNEQFF.

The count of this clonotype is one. This CDR3 is CASSLDRDPTDTQYF. The CDR3 DNA reads TGTGCCAGCTCTCTGGACAGGGACCCCACAGATACGCAGTATTTT. The V and J genes are TRBV18 and TRBJ2-3; 8 nucleotides line up with TRBD1. The V gene end was trimmed by 6 bases and the J gene end by 2 bases; junction bases not matched to a gene: 7. The CDR3 loop spans 15 amino acids. Germline CDR1 reads KGHSH; CDR2 reads LQKENI.

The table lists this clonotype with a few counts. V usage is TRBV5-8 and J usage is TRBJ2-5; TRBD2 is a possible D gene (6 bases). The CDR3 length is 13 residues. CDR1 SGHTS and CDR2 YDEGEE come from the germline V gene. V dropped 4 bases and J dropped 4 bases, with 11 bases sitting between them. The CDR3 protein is CASSKTRRETQYF. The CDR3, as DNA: TGTGCCAGCAGCAAGACTAGACGAGAGACCCAGTACTTC. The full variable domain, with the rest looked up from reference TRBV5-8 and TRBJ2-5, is EAGVTQSPTHLIKTRGQQATLRCSPISGHTSVYWYQQALGLGLQFLLWYDEGEERNRGNFPPRFSGRQFPNYSSELNVNALELEDSALYLCASSKTRRETQYFGPGTRLLVL.

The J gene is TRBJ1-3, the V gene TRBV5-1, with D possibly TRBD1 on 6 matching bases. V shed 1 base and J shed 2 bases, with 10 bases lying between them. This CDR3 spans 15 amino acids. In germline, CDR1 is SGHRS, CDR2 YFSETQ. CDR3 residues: CASSLTAGAGNTIYF. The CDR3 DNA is TGCGCCAGCAGCTTGACCGCAGGGGCTGGAAACACCATATATTTT.

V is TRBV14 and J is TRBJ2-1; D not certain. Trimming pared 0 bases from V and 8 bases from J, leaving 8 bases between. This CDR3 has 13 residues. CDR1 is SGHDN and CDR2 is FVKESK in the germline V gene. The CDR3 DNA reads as TGTGCCAGCAGCCAAGATTGGGGATATGAGCAGTTCTTC. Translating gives CASSQDWGYEQFF. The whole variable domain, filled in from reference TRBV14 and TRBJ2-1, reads EAGVTQFPSHSVIEKGQTVTLRCDPISGHDNLYWYRRVMGKEIKFLLHFVKESKQDESGMPNNRFLAERTGGTYSTLKVQPAELEDSGVYFCASSQDWGYEQFFGPGTRLTVL.

CDR3 nucleotide sequence: TGTGCCAGCAGGAGGGGTGGCGAGCAGTACTTC. It specifies CASRRGGEQYF. The rearrangement uses TRBV6-2 or TRBV6-3 and TRBJ2-7; tentatively, D is TRBD1 or TRBD2 (5 bases each). In germline, CDR1 is MNHEY, CDR2 SVGEGT. CDR3 length equals 11 residues. The germline V and J ends were trimmed by 6 bases and 6 bases, with 9 bases remaining between them.

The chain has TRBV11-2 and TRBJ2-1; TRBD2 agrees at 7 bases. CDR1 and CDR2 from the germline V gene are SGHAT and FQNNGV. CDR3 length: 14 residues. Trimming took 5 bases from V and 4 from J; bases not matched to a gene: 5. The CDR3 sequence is CASSQSGDYNEQFF. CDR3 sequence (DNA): TGTGCCAGCAGCCAGAGCGGGGATTACAATGAGCAGTTCTTC. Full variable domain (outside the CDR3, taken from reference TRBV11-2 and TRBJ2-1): EAGVAQSPRYKIIEKRQSVAFWCNPISGHATLYWYQQILGQGPKLLIQFQNNGVVDDSQLPKDRFSAERLKGVDSTLKIQPAKLEDSAVYLCASSQSGDYNEQFFGPGTRLTVL.

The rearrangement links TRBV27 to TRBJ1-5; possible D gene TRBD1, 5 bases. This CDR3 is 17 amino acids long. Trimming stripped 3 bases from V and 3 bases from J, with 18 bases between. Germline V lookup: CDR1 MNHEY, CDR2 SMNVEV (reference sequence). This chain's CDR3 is CASSLRFGTPNNQPQHF. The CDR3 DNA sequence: TGTGCCAGCAGTTTGAGATTCGGGACGCCGAACAATCAGCCCCAGCATTTT.

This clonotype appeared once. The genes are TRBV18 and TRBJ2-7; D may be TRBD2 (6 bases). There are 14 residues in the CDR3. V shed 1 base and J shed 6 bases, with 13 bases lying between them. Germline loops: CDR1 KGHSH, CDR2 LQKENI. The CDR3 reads CASSPLGGYGEQYF. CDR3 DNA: TGTGCCAGCTCACCACTCGGGGGTTACGGCGAGCAGTACTTC.

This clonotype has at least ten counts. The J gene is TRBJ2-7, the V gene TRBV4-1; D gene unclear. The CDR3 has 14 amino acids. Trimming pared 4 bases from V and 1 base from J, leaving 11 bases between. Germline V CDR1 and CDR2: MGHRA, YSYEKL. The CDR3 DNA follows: TGCGCCAGCAGCCCGCTCCAGGTTTCCTACGAGCAGTACTTC. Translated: CASSPLQVSYEQYF.

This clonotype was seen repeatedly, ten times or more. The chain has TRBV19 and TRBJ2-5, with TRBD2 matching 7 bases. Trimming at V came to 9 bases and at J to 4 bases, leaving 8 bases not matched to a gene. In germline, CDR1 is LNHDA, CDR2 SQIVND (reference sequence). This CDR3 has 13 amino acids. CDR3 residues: CASSWGGGETQYF. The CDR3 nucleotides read TGTGCCAGCAGCTGGGGGGGGGGAGAGACCCAGTACTTC.

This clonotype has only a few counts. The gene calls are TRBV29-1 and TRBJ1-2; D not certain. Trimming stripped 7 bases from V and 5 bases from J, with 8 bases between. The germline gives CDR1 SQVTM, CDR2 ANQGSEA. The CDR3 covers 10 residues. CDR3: CSAFLYGYTF. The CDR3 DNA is TGCAGCGCTTTCCTTTATGGCTACACCTTC.

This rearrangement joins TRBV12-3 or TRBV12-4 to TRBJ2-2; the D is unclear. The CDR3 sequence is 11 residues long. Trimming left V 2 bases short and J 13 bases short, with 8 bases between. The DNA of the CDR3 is TGTGCCAGCAGTTTATCGACCCGGCTGTTTTTT. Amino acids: CASSLSTRLFF.

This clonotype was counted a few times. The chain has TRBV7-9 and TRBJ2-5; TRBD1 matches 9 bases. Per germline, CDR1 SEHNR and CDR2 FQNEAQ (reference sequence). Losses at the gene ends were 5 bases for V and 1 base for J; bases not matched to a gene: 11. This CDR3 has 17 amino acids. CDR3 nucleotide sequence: TGTGCCAGCAGCCAACGCCGGGACAGGGTGACCCAAGAGACCCAGTACTTC. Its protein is CASSQRRDRVTQETQYF.